This T cell receptor (beta chain) was found in a study of blood T cell repertoires in COVID-19. Overall study context: T cells, B-cell-depleted T cells, or PBMCs supplied cDNA or gDNA.

The CDR3 consists of 12 residues. Germline V gene data show CDR1 as WNHNN and CDR2 as SYGVQD (reference sequence). The germline V and J ends were trimmed by 3 bases and 4 bases, with 6 bases remaining between them. Per the study methods: Estimation of nucleated cell counts was performed using reference gene primer amplification. The protocol was immunoSEQ multiplex PCR, while the TCRdb copy is restricted to in-frame clones and leaves out a portion. For V, J and clone size, that table is used; D and trimming come from the DNA. The table lists 27,000 or so clones, approximately 80% of them singletons, with about 25% in the top ten.

The TCR was taken from a man aged 65 to 79 with active COVID-19. Sequenced: peripheral blood. The chain uses TRBV10-1 and TRBJ2-5, with D possibly TRBD2 on 6 matching bases. This chain's CDR3 is CASSDGGETQYF. CDR3 sequence (DNA): TGCGCCAGCAGTGACGGGGGAGAGACCCAGTACTTC.